The clone carrying this TCR beta chain was observed at least ten times. Its specificity is not known. This sample is part of a study of regulatory T cells in long-lasting Graves disease. General observations from the study: TRBV28, TRBJ1-2 and TRBJ2-5 were favored in persistent disease.

Time point in this sample: newly diagnosed GD, antithyroid drugs for less than 3 months. PBMC-derived RNA was used for the TCR library. The CDR3 sequence is 15 residues long. The V and J ends lost 2 bases and 8 bases, in that order; junction bases with no gene match: 6. In germline, CDR1 is SGHTA, CDR2 FQGNSA. CDR3-region Arm-PCR and iRepertoire HTBI primers produced the TCR beta libraries. One entry per CDR3 protein results from TCRdb running MiXCR on the multiplex PCR reads. The sample comprises around 320,000 distinct CDR3 sequences, roughly a sixth of which are singletons, and roughly 30% rests with the top ten. The sample was also reused in another study, on T cells in Graves' hyperthyroidism and ophthalmopathy.

The chain employs TRBV7-2 and TRBJ2-3, with TRBD2 matching over 11 bases. The sample was peripheral blood mononuclear cells (PBMCs), taken at new diagnosis, from a patient treated with antithyroid drugs. The TCR originated in a man in his forties or fifties with Graves disease. CDR3: CASSLLAGGLSTQYF. The CDR3 region has the DNA TGTGCCAGCAGCTTACTAGCGGGGGGTTTGAGTACGCAGTATTTT.